Sequencing of this T cell receptor beta chain was carried out in a study of T cell repertoires in cytomegalovirus infection. Findings and limits, study-wide: Within the response measured ex vivo, HLA-C-restricted CMV-specific TCR beta clonotypes were dominant. CMV carriers having the relevant HLA were flagged by cumulative public TCR beta family frequency.

Note on this clonotype: The antigen is not known.

TCRdb reprocessed the reads via MiXCR and lists one record per CDR3 protein. The sample shows roughly 300,000 distinct CDR3 sequences, 25% of them seen only once. This TCR derives from a human donor in good health (CMV status not recorded). Some clones in this sample may be carry-over from other donors' samples. The sequencing sample was made of PBMCs.

CDR3 nucleotide sequence: TGCGCCAGCAGCCAAGAGGCACTAGCGGGAGGAAAGTTCTTC. This gives the protein CASSQEALAGGKFF. The rearrangement uses TRBV4-1 and TRBJ2-1, with TRBD2 matching 12 bases. The ends lost 0 bases at V and 14 bases at J; junction bases unmatched: 5. From germline, CDR1 is MGHRA and CDR2 YSYEKL. This CDR3 is 14 amino acids long.